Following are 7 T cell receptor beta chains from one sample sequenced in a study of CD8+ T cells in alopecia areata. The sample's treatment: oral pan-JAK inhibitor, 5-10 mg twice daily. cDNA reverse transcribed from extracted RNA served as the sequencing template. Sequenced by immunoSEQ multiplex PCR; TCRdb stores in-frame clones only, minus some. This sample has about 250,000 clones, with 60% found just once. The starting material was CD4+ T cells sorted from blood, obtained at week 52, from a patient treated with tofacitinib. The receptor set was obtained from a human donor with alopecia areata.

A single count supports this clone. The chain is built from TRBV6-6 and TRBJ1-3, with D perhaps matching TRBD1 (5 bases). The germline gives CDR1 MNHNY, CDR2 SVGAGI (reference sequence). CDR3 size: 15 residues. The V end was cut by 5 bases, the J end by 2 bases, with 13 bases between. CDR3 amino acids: CASSLGGEAGNTIYF. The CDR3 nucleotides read TGTGCCAGCAGTCTCGGGGGGGAAGCTGGAAACACCATATATTTT.

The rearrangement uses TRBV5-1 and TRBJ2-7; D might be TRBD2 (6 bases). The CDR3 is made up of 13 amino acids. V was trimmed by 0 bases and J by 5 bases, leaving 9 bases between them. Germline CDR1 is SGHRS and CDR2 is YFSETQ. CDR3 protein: CASSLASVHEQYF. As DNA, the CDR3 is TGCGCCAGCAGCTTGGCTAGCGTCCACGAGCAGTACTTC. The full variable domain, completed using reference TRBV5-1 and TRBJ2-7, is KAGVTQTPRYLIKTRGQQVTLSCSPISGHRSVSWYQQTPGQGLQFLFEYFSETQRNKGNFPGRFSGRQFSNSRSEMNVSTLELGDSALYLCASSLASVHEQYFGPGTRLTVT.

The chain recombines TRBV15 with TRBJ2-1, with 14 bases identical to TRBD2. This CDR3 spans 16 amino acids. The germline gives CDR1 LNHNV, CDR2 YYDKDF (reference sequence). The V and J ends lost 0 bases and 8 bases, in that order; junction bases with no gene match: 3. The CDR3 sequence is CATSRETSGGAHEQFF. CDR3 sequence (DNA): TGTGCCACCAGCAGAGAGACTAGCGGGGGGGCCCATGAGCAGTTCTTC. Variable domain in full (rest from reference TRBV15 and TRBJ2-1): DAMVIQNPRYQVTQFGKPVTLSCSQTLNHNVMYWYQQKSSQAPKLLFHYYDKDFNNEADTPDNFQSRRPNTSFCFLDIRSPGLGDTAMYLCATSRETSGGAHEQFFGPGTRLTVL.

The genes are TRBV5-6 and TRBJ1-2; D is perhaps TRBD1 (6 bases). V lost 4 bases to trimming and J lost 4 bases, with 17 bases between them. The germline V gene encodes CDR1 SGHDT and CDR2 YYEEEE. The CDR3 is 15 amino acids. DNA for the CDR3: TGTGCCAGCAGCCTCCCTAACAGGGCCTCCTATGGCTACACCTTC. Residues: CASSLPNRASYGYTF.

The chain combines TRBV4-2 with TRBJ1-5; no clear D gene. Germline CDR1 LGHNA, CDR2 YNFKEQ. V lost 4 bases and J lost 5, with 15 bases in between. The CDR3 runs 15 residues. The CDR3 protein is CASSPGPERDQPQHF. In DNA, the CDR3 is TGTGCCAGCAGCCCCGGGCCCGAAAGGGATCAGCCCCAGCATTTT.

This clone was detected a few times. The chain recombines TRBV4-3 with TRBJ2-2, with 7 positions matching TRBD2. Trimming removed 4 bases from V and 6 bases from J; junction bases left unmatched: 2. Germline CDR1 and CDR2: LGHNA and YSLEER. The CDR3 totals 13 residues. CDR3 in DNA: TGCGCCAGCAGCCTACTAGCGTCCGGGGAGCTGTTTTTT. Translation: CASSLLASGELFF.

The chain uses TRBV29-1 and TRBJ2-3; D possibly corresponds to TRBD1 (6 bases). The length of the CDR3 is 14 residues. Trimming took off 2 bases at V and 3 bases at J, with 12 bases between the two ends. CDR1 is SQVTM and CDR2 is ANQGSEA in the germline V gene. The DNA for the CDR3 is TGCAGCGTTGAACAGGGGATCGGGACAGATACGCAGTATTTT. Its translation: CSVEQGIGTDTQYF.